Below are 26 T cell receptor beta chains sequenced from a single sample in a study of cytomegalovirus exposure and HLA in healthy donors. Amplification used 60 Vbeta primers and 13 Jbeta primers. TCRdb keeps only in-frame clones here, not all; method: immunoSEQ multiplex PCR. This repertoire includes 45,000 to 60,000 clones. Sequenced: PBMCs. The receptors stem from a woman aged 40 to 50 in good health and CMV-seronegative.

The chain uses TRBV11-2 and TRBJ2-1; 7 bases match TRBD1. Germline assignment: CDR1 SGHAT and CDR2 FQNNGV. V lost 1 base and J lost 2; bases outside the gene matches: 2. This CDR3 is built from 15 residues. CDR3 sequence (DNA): TGTGCCAGCAGCTTAGTACAGGGGACCTACAATGAGCAGTTCTTC. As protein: CASSLVQGTYNEQFF.

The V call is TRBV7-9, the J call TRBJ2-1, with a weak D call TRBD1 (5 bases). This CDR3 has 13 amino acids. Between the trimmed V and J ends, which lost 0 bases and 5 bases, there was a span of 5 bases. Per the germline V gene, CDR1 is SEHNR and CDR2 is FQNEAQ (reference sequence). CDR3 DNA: TGTGCCAGCAGCTTAGCAGGGGACAATGAGCAGTTCTTC. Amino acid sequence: CASSLAGDNEQFF. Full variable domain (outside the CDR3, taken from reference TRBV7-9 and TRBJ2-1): DTGVSQNPRHKITKRGQNVTFRCDPISEHNRLYWYRQTLGQGPEFLTYFQNEAQLEKSRLLSDRFSAERPKGSFSTLEIQRTEQGDSAMYLCASSLAGDNEQFFGPGTRLTVL.

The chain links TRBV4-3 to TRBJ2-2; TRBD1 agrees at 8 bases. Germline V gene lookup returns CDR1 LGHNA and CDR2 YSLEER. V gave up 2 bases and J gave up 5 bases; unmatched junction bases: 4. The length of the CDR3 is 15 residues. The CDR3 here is CASSQRTGTTGELFF. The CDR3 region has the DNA TGCGCCAGCAGCCAACGGACAGGGACGACCGGGGAGCTGTTTTTT.

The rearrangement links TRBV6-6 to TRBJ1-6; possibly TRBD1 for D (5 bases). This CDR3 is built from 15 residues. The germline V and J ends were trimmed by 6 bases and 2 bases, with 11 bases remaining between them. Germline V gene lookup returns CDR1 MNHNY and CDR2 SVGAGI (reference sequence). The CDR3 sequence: CASRGRETYNSPLHF. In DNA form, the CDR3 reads TGTGCCAGCAGAGGCAGGGAAACCTATAATTCACCCCTCCACTTT.

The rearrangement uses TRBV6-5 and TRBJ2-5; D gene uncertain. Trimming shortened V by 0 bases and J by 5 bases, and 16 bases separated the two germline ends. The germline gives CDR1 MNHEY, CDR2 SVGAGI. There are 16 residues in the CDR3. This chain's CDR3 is CASSYSRHPMIETQYF. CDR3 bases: TGTGCCAGCAGTTACTCGAGACACCCTATGATTGAGACCCAGTACTTC.

CDR3 DNA: TGTGCCAGCAGTCGCATTACAGGGGGCGAACAGCCCCAGCATTTT. It encodes CASSRITGGEQPQHF. The chain joins TRBV28 to TRBJ1-5, with 9 nucleotides matching TRBD1. The CDR3 totals 15 residues. The J segment lost 7 bases and the V segment lost 5 bases, leaving 9 bases of the junction unmatched. Germline CDR1 MDHEN, CDR2 SYDVKM. Using reference TRBV28 and TRBJ1-5 for the parts outside the CDR3, the full variable domain is DVKVTQSSRYLVKRTGEKVFLECVQDMDHENMFWYRQDPGLGLRLIYFSYDVKMKEKGDIPEGYSVSREKKERFSLILESASTNQTSMYLCASSRITGGEQPQHFGDGTRLSIL.

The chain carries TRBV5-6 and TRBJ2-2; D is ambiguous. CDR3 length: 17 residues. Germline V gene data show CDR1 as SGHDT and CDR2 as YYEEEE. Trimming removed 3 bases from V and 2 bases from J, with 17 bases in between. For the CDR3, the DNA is TGTGCCAGCAGCTCCACCACTAAACCCGGTAACACCGGGGAGCTGTTTTTT. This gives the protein CASSSTTKPGNTGELFF. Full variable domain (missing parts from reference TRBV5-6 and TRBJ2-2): DAGVTQSPTHLIKTRGQQVTLRCSPKSGHDTVSWYQQALGQGPQFIFQYYEEEERQRGNFPDRFSGHQFPNYSSELNVNALLLGDSALYLCASSSTTKPGNTGELFFGEGSRLTVL.

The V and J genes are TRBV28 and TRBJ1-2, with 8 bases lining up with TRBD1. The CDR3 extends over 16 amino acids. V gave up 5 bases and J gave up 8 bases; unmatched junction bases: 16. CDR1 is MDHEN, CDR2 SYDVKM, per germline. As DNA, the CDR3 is TGTGCCAGCAGTGAAACCCTGGCAGGGGGCTTGGAGGGCTACACCTTC. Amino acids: CASSETLAGGLEGYTF.

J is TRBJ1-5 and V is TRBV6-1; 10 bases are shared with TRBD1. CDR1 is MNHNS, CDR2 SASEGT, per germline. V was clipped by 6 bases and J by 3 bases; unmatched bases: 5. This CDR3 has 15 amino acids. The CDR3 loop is CASRTDRGDNQPQHF. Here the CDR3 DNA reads TGTGCCAGCAGGACGGACAGGGGGGACAATCAGCCCCAGCATTTT.

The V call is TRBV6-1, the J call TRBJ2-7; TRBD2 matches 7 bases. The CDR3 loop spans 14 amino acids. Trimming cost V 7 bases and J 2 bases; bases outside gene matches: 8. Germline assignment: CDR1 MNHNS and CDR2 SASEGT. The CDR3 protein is CASNPSGPTYEQYF. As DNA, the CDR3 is TGTGCCAGCAACCCTAGCGGTCCCACCTACGAGCAGTACTTC.

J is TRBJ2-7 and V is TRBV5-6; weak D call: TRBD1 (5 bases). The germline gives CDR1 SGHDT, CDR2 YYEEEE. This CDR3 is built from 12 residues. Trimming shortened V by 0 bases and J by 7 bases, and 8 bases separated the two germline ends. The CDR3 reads CASSLEHREQYF. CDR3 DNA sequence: TGTGCCAGCAGCTTGGAGCACAGGGAGCAGTACTTC.

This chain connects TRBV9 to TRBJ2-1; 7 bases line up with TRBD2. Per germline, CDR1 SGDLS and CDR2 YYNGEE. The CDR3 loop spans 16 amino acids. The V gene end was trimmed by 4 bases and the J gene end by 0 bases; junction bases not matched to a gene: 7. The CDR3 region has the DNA TGTGCCAGCAGCACCTTAGCGGGCCCCTCCTACAATGAGCAGTTCTTC. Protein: CASSTLAGPSYNEQFF.

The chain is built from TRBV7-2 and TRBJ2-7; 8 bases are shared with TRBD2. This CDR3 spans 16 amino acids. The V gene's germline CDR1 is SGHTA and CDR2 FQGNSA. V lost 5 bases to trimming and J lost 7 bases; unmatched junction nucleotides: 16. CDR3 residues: CASSPISGGHLGEQYF. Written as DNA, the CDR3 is TGTGCCAGCAGCCCTATCAGCGGGGGCCACCTGGGGGAGCAGTACTTC.

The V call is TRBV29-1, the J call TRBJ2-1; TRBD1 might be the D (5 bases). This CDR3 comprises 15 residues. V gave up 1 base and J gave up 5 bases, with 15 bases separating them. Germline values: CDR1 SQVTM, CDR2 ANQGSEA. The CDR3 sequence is CSVEGSDSPNNEQFF. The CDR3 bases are TGCAGCGTTGAAGGGTCTGACAGCCCCAACAATGAGCAGTTCTTC.

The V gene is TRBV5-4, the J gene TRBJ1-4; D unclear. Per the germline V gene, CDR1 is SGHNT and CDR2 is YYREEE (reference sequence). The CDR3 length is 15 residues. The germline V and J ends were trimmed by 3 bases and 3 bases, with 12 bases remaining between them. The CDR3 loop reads CASSSSGNSNEKLFF. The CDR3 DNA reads TGTGCCAGCAGCTCATCCGGGAACTCTAATGAAAAACTGTTTTTT.

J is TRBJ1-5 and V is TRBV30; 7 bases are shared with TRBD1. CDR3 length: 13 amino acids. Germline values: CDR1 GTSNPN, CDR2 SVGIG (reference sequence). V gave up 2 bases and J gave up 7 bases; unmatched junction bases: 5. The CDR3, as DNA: TGTGCCTGGAGTCAGGGGGGTGAACAGCCCCAGCATTTT. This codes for CAWSQGGEQPQHF.

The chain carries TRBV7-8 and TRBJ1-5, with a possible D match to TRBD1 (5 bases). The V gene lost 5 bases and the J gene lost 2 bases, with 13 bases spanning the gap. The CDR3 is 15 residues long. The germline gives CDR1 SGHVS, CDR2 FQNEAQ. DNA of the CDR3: TGTGCCAGCAGCCAGCAAGGGGTTGGCAATCAGCCCCAGCATTTT. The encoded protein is CASSQQGVGNQPQHF.

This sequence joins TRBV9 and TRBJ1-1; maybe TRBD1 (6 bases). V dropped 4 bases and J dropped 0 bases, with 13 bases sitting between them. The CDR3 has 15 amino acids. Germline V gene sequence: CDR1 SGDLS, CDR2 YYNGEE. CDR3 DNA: TGTGCCAGCAGCCCCCGACAGGAATTGAACACTGAAGCTTTCTTT. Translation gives CASSPRQELNTEAFF.

The CDR3 sequence is CASSPPGQVSPLHF. CDR3 in DNA: TGTGCCAGCTCACCACCGGGACAGGTTTCACCCCTCCACTTT. The chain joins TRBV18 to TRBJ1-6; TRBD1 aligns across 8 bases. The V and J ends lost 0 bases and 9 bases, in that order; junction bases with no gene match: 1. CDR3 length equals 14 residues. CDR1 and CDR2 from the germline V gene are KGHSH and LQKENI.

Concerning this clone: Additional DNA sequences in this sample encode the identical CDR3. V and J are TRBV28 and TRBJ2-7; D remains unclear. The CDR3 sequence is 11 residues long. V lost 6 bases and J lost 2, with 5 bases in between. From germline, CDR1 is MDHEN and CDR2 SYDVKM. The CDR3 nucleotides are TGTGCCAGCAGCCTCGCCTACGAGCAGTACTTC. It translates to CASSLAYEQYF.

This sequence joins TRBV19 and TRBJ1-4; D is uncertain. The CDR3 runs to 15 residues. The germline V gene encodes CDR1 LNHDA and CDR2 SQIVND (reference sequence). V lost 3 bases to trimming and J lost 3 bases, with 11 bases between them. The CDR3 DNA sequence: TGTGCCAGTAGTATTGGGCGCCAGTCTAATGAAAAACTGTTTTTT. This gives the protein CASSIGRQSNEKLFF.

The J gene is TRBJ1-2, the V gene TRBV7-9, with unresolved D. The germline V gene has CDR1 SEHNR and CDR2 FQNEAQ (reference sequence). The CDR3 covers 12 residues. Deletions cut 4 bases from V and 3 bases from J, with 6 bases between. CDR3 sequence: CASSSSDYGYTF. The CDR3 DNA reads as TGTGCCAGCAGCTCCAGTGACTATGGCTACACCTTC.

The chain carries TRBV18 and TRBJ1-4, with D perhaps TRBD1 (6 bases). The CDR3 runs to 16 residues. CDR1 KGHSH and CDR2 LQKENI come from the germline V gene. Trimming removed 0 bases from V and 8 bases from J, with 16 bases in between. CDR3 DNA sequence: TGTGCCAGCTCACCACCGGGAACAGGGCCAGGAGAAAAACTGTTTTTT. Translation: CASSPPGTGPGEKLFF.

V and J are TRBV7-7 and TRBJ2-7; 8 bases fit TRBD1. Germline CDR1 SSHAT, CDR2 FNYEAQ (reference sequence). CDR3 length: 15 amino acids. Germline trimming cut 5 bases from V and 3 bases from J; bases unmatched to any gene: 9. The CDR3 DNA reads TGTGCCAGCAGCCCCGGGACAGGAGGGTTCTACGAGCAGTACTTC. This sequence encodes CASSPGTGGFYEQYF.

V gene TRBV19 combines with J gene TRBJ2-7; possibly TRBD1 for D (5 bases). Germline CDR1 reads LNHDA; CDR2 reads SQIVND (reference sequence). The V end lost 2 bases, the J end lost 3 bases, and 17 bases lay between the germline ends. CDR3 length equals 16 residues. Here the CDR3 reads CASSIRGSGHFYEQYF. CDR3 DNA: TGTGCCAGTAGTATAAGGGGAAGTGGGCACTTCTACGAGCAGTACTTC.

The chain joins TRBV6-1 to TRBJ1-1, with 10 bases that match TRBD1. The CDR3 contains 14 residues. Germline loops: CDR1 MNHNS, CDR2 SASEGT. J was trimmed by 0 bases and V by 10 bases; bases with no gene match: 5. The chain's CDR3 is CATWDRGLNTEAFF. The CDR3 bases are TGTGCCACCTGGGACAGGGGATTGAACACTGAAGCTTTCTTT.